This T cell receptor beta chain was recovered during a study of cytomegalovirus exposure and HLA in healthy donors. Trimming pared 3 bases from V and 13 bases from J, leaving 16 bases between. CDR3 length equals 14 residues. From germline, CDR1 is LNHDA and CDR2 SQIVND (reference sequence). With 60 Vbeta and 13 Jbeta primers, the PCR was carried out. Generated by immunoSEQ multiplex PCR, the TCRdb table keeps only in-frame clones and is missing some. Of roughly 160,000 clones in the sample, 80% to 85% were seen once. The chain employs TRBV19 and TRBJ1-6, with unresolved D. Sequencing was performed on PBMCs. The receptor comes from a man aged 25 to 40 in good health and CMV-seronegative. CDR3 loop: CASSIGRAPSPLHF. DNA of the CDR3: TGTGCCAGTAGTATCGGACGGGCCCCTAGCCCCCTCCACTTT.